This T cell receptor beta chain was observed in a study of T cells after yellow fever vaccination. The germline V and J ends were trimmed by 2 bases and 8 bases, with 21 bases remaining between them. Germline CDR1 LGHDT, CDR2 YNNKEL (reference sequence). CDR3 length: 16 amino acids. Comment on this clonotype: Its target is not known.

TCRdb called the 5' RACE reads again in MiXCR, with one record for every CDR3 protein. The sample consists of roughly 340,000 distinct CDR3 sequences, under 5% of them appearing once. Study outcomes and limitations: Subsequent to the booster, the majority of primary-vaccination clones reappeared (under 98% CD4, approximately 85% CD8).

The V call is TRBV3-1, the J call TRBJ1-2, with a possible D match to TRBD1 (5 bases). This receptor was obtained from a man aged 18 to 30 who received the YFV17D yellow fever vaccine. The sample in question was PBMCs, obtained 5 days after the yellow fever booster vaccination. CDR3 in DNA: TGTGCCAGCAGCCAACATCCCCGGGACCGCGCCAGAGGCTACACCTTC. Amino acid sequence: CASSQHPRDRARGYTF.